This TCR beta chain was observed in a study of T-cell reconstitution after alpha-beta-depleted transplantation in children. A TCRbeta library incorporating unique molecular identifiers was prepared. TCRdb ran MiXCR on the PCR reads and lists one entry per CDR3 protein. Found here are some 500,000 distinct CDR3 sequences, approximately 32% of them singletons; the top ten hold under 3%. The CDR3 length is 14 residues. Trimming pared 1 base from V and 6 bases from J, leaving 10 bases between. CDR1 and CDR2 from the germline V gene are SGHTA and FQGNSA. In its sample, this clonotype was seen a few times. Here the sequenced sample was PBMCs from the stem cell graft donor, taken from the stem cell graft. The sequence came from a human donor who donated a stem cell graft to a child with aplastic anemia. The chain carries TRBV7-2 and TRBJ2-1, with D possibly matching TRBD1 (6 bases). CDR3 sequence reads: CASSLDRAGNEQFF. CDR3 DNA: TGTGCCAGCAGCTTAGACAGGGCCGGCAATGAGCAGTTCTTC.